The present T cell receptor (beta chain) was sequenced within a study of persistence of HIV-infected CD4 T cells. The libraries were made with immunoSEQ version 4 in survey mode. Clones were sequenced by immunoSEQ multiplex PCR, and TCRdb holds only the in-frame ones, with some missing. The sample shows about 40,000 clones, 78% of them seen only once. In this sample, this clone turned up once. Its antigen remains unknown. Overlapping HIV-1 Gag 15-mer peptides at around 0.91 ug per peptide per mL were used. CD40L/CD69 double-negative CD45RO-high memory CD4+ T cells were collected. The ends were cut back, 3 bases at V and 7 bases at J, with 10 bases in the middle. This CDR3 region has 13 residues. Germline V gene data show CDR1 as LGHDT and CDR2 as YNNKEL (reference sequence).

The material was CD4+ T cells sorted from PBMCs after roughly 18-hour stimulation, obtained from a patient who received antiretroviral therapy. This receptor was identified in an adult man with HIV who was CMV-seropositive. The J gene is TRBJ2-1, the V gene TRBV3-1 (or the pseudogene TRBV3-2); D is ambiguous. The CDR3 DNA reads TGTGCCAGCAGCCAGGCCAACGTGAATGAGCAGTTCTTC. Its protein is CASSQANVNEQFF.